The sequence of this TCR beta chain was determined in a study of T cell responses to AZD1222 COVID-19 vaccine. The CDR3 is 12 amino acids. Trimming pared 6 bases from V and 8 bases from J, leaving 11 bases between. CDR1 and CDR2 (germline): MDHEN, SYDVKM. Comment on this clone: What it binds is not known.

Whole-study results and caveats: Baseline seropositivity occurred in only 5 or 6 AZD1222 recipients. Spike regions recognized by vaccine-associated CD4 TCRs spanned the protein, led by 160-218 and 743-854. Targets within unmutated variant regions were reportedly found for nearly half of spike-specific TCRs. Mostly white British, mostly female donors; authors suggested clonal diversity may be underestimated.

TCRdb's table, derived via immunoSEQ multiplex PCR, lists solely in-frame clones and lacks some. The sample yields over 150,000 clones, roughly nine tenths seen once. The chain uses TRBV28 and TRBJ1-5; no clear D. This receptor was obtained from an adult in good health. The material was peripheral blood, obtained on day 0 of MenACWY control vaccination. The CDR3 region is CASRESSKPQHF. The DNA of the CDR3 is TGTGCCAGCAGGGAGTCGAGTAAGCCCCAGCATTTT.